This entry concerns a single TCR beta chain. Its antigen is as yet unknown. This sample also contains other DNA sequences that code for the same CDR3. The sample comes from a study of beta chain features in type 1 diabetes. The authors sorted CD4+ naive, central memory, regulatory and stem cell-like memory cells via CD45RO/CCR7/CD25/CD127/CD95/CD27. Germline V gene data show CDR1 as SNHLY and CDR2 as FYNNEI. The CDR3 has 13 amino acids. V lost 3 bases, J lost 4 bases, and 8 bases lay in between. All of the isolated RNA was reverse transcribed, so expressed TCRB transcripts were sequenced. The table came from immunoSEQ multiplex PCR; TCRdb's copy has only in-frame clones and leaves some out. The sample has 970,000 or so clones, under 20% seen once. Broader study findings: With patients and controls alike, PCR might favor shorter templates to an equal degree.

This sequence was found in a woman aged 18-29 years in good health. This chain uses TRBV2 with TRBJ2-3; D possibly uses TRBD1 or TRBD2 (5 bases each). Material: naive CD4+ T cells from blood. CDR3 coding DNA: TGTGCCAGCAGTGACCAGGGAGCAGATACGCAGTATTTT. This encodes CASSDQGADTQYF. The whole variable domain, filled in from reference TRBV2 and TRBJ2-3, reads EPEVTQTPSHQVTQMGQEVILRCVPISNHLYFYWYRQILGQKVEFLVSFYNNEISEKSEIFDDQFSVERPDGSNFTLKIRSTKLEDSAMYFCASSDQGADTQYFGPGTRLTVL.